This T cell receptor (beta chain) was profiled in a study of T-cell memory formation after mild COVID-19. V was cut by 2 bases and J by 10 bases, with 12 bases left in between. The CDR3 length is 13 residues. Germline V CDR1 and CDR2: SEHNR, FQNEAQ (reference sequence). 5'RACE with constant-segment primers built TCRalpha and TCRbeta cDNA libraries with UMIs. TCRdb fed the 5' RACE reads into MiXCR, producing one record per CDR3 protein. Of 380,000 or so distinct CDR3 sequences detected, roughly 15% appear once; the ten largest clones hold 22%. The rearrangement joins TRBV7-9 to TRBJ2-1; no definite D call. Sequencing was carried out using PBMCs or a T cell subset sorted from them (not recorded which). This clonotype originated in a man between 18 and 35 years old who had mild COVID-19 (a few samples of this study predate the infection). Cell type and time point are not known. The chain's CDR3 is CASSLPASYEQFF. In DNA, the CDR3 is TGTGCCAGCAGCTTACCCGCCTCATACGAGCAGTTCTTC. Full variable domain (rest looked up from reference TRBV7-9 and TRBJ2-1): DTGVSQNPRHKITKRGQNVTFRCDPISEHNRLYWYRQTLGQGPEFLTYFQNEAQLEKSRLLSDRFSAERPKGSFSTLEIQRTEQGDSAMYLCASSLPASYEQFFGPGTRLTVL.